Presented here are 18 T cell receptor beta chains from one specimen sequenced in a study of OX40 agonist ivuxolimab in advanced cancers. The repertoire was sequenced with immunoSEQ multiplex PCR; TCRdb's copy has only in-frame clones and lacks some. The profile covers 80,000 to 95,000 clones, with around nine tenths appearing a single time and less than 1.5% taken by the ten largest. Specimen: CD4+ or CD8+ T cells sorted from blood, collected in a trial of the OX40 agonist ivuxolimab. The receptors derive from an adult with an advanced solid tumor such as melanoma, head and neck, liver or kidney cancer.

This clone was detected only a few times. This rearrangement joins TRBV30 to TRBJ1-4; D remains unclear. Trimming removed 3 bases at V and 3 bases at J, with 8 bases between. This CDR3 has 13 amino acids. In germline, CDR1 is GTSNPN, CDR2 SVGIG (reference sequence). The CDR3 spells CAWSRWANEKLFF. The CDR3 region has the DNA TGTGCCTGGAGCCGGTGGGCTAATGAAAAACTGTTTTTT.

The sample holds one count of this clone. The rearrangement links TRBV28 to TRBJ1-1; maybe TRBD1 (5 bases). Trimming stripped 3 bases from V and 13 bases from J, with 12 bases between. The CDR3 has 11 residues. Germline V gives CDR1 MDHEN, CDR2 SYDVKM. The CDR3 here is CASSFGGDGFF. The CDR3 coding sequence is TGTGCCAGCAGTTTTGGCGGGGACGGTTTCTTT.

The chain joins TRBV2 to TRBJ1-2, with 7 bases fitting TRBD1. This CDR3 has 13 amino acids. J was trimmed by 8 bases and V by 5 bases; bases with no gene match: 8. Germline CDR1 reads SNHLY; CDR2 reads FYNNEI. The CDR3 region is CASSRTGSEGYTF. Here the CDR3 DNA reads TGTGCCAGCAGTCGGACAGGTTCAGAAGGCTACACCTTC.

The rearrangement joins TRBV13 to TRBJ2-3; TRBD1 matches at 8 bases. Trimming took 4 bases from V and 2 from J; bases not matched to a gene: 5. CDR1 is PRHDT and CDR2 is FYEKMQ in the germline V gene (reference sequence). The CDR3 is 15 residues long. The CDR3 sequence is CASSYRTGITDTQYF. The CDR3 DNA reads as TGTGCCAGCAGCTATAGGACAGGGATCACAGATACGCAGTATTTT.

J is TRBJ2-7 and V is TRBV5-1; 7 bases map to TRBD1. Germline V gene lookup returns CDR1 SGHRS and CDR2 YFSETQ. With 5 bases clipped from V and 1 base from J, the junction kept 6 bases outside the gene matches. The CDR3 length is 14 residues. This chain's CDR3 is CASRVQGNSYEQYF. The CDR3 DNA reads as TGCGCCAGCAGGGTACAGGGGAATTCCTACGAGCAGTACTTC.

The CDR3 DNA reads TGTGCCAGCAGCTTGGATGGACCTGGAAACACCATATATTTT. Translating it yields CASSLDGPGNTIYF. The chain employs TRBV5-6 and TRBJ1-3; D is undetermined. Deletions cut 0 bases from V and 2 bases from J, with 6 bases between. The CDR3 totals 14 residues. Germline V gene sequence: CDR1 SGHDT, CDR2 YYEEEE.

The chain links TRBV9 to TRBJ1-2; TRBD1 matches at 7 bases. This CDR3 is 16 amino acids long. CDR1 and CDR2 (germline): SGDLS, YYNGEE. J was trimmed by 2 bases and V by 6 bases; bases with no gene match: 13. The CDR3 region has the DNA TGTGCCAGCACCCCAGGGGGGAGCCCCGAGAACTATGGCTACACCTTC. Its translation: CASTPGGSPENYGYTF.

This clone was observed a single time. This chain links TRBV2 with TRBJ2-5; 11 bases fit TRBD1. The germline CDR1 and CDR2 sequences are SNHLY and FYNNEI. Germline trimming cut 6 bases from V and 4 bases from J; bases unmatched to any gene: 4. This CDR3 contains 14 residues. The CDR3 here is CASRGQGVSETQYF. The CDR3 DNA is TGTGCCAGCAGGGGACAGGGGGTGTCAGAGACCCAGTACTTC. The full variable domain, in which reference TRBV2 and TRBJ2-5 provide the parts outside the CDR3, is EPEVTQTPSHQVTQMGQEVILRCVPISNHLYFYWYRQILGQKVEFLVSFYNNEISEKSEIFDDQFSVERPDGSNFTLKIRSTKLEDSAMYFCASRGQGVSETQYFGPGTRLLVL.

The chain links TRBV7-6 to TRBJ2-2; D gene uncertain. The CDR3 is made up of 14 amino acids. V lost 1 base and J 1 base, leaving 4 bases between the germline ends. Germline values: CDR1 SGHVS, CDR2 FNYEAQ. This CDR3 reads CASSLVQNTGELFF. CDR3 bases: TGTGCCAGCAGCTTAGTCCAGAACACCGGGGAGCTGTTTTTT. Looking up the rest from reference TRBV7-6 and TRBJ2-2 gives the full variable domain: GAGVSQSPRYKVTKRGQDVALRCDPISGHVSLYWYRQALGQGPEFLTYFNYEAQQDKSGLPNDRFSAERPEGSISTLTIQRTEQRDSAMYRCASSLVQNTGELFFGEGSRLTVL.

V usage is TRBV18 and J usage is TRBJ2-3; the D call may be TRBD1 or TRBD2 (5 bases each). The CDR3 is made up of 16 amino acids. Germline CDR1 KGHSH, CDR2 LQKENI. The V and J ends lost 1 base and 1 base respectively, with 12 bases between them. The CDR3 DNA reads as TGTGCCAGCTCACCACAGGGAGTACAGGGCACAGATACGCAGTATTTT. This sequence encodes CASSPQGVQGTDTQYF.

This clone was detected a few times. This sequence joins TRBV11-2 and TRBJ1-1; no definite D call. This CDR3 is 12 amino acids long. V was trimmed by 3 bases and J by 10 bases, leaving 12 bases between them. In germline, CDR1 is SGHAT, CDR2 FQNNGV. DNA of the CDR3: TGTGCCAGCAGCTTCGGAGAACGAAGAGCTTTCTTT. It translates to CASSFGERRAFF.

This chain joins TRBV7-3 and TRBJ2-7; 9 bases fit TRBD1. V gave up 5 bases and J gave up 1 base; unmatched junction bases: 3. From germline, CDR1 is SGHTA and CDR2 FQGTGA. The CDR3 runs 14 residues. CDR3 sequence: CASSKDRGSYEQYF. For the CDR3, the DNA is TGTGCCAGCAGCAAGGACAGGGGTTCCTACGAGCAGTACTTC. Drawing the rest from reference TRBV7-3 and TRBJ2-7, the complete variable domain is GAGVSQTPSNKVTEKGKYVELRCDPISGHTALYWYRQSLGQGPEFLIYFQGTGAADDSGLPNDRFFAVRPEGSVSTLKIQRTERGDSAVYLCASSKDRGSYEQYFGPGTRLTVT.

The rearrangement uses TRBV6-5 and TRBJ1-5; 10 bases map to TRBD1. Germline CDR1 MNHEY, CDR2 SVGAGI. The ends lost 6 bases at V and 7 bases at J; junction bases unmatched: 9. This CDR3 has 15 residues. The CDR3 nucleotides are TGTGCCAGCAGCCGGGACAGGGGATCGGAACAGCCCCAGCATTTT. Translated, it gives CASSRDRGSEQPQHF.

V and J are TRBV29-1 and TRBJ2-5; D uncertain. V dropped 8 bases and J dropped 4 bases, with 17 bases sitting between them. Germline values: CDR1 SQVTM, CDR2 ANQGSEA. The CDR3 has 13 amino acids. The CDR3 sequence: CSSLSYGLETQYF. The CDR3 DNA is TGCAGCTCCCTGTCGTATGGGTTAGAGACCCAGTACTTC.

The gene calls are TRBV15 and TRBJ2-7; D remains unclear. Germline V gene data show CDR1 as LNHNV and CDR2 as YYDKDF (reference sequence). There are 15 residues in the CDR3. The V end was cut by 0 bases, the J end by 0 bases, with 9 bases between. CDR3 residues: CATSRDKVASYEQYF. As DNA, the CDR3 is TGTGCCACCAGCAGAGATAAGGTCGCCTCCTACGAGCAGTACTTC.

This rearrangement joins TRBV5-1 to TRBJ2-3; 10 bases align to TRBD2. Trimming cost V 4 bases and J 8 bases; bases outside gene matches: 13. Germline CDR1 SGHRS, CDR2 YFSETQ. The CDR3 sequence is 16 residues long. CDR3 sequence reads: CASSLPETSGAGTQYF. The CDR3 nucleotides read TGCGCCAGCAGCCTGCCTGAAACTAGCGGGGCTGGTACGCAGTATTTT.

V is TRBV4-3 and J is TRBJ2-4, with 7 bases matching TRBD2. The CDR3 is 17 amino acids. The V segment lost 0 bases and the J segment 3 bases; nucleotides outside the gene matches: 8. Germline CDR1 is LGHNA and CDR2 is YSLEER. CDR3 sequence (DNA): TGCGCCAGCAGCCAAGAAGGACAAACGGGGGGCAAAAACATTCAGTACTTC. The encoded protein is CASSQEGQTGGKNIQYF.

This clone was found a few times. The chain combines TRBV29-1 with TRBJ2-5; 12 bases are shared with TRBD2. The CDR3 totals 13 residues. The J segment lost 7 bases and the V segment lost 4 bases, leaving 4 bases of the junction unmatched. The germline V gene encodes CDR1 SQVTM and CDR2 ANQGSEA. CDR3 coding DNA: TGCAGCGTTGGGACTAGCGGGATGGGGACCCAGTACTTC. Translating it yields CSVGTSGMGTQYF.